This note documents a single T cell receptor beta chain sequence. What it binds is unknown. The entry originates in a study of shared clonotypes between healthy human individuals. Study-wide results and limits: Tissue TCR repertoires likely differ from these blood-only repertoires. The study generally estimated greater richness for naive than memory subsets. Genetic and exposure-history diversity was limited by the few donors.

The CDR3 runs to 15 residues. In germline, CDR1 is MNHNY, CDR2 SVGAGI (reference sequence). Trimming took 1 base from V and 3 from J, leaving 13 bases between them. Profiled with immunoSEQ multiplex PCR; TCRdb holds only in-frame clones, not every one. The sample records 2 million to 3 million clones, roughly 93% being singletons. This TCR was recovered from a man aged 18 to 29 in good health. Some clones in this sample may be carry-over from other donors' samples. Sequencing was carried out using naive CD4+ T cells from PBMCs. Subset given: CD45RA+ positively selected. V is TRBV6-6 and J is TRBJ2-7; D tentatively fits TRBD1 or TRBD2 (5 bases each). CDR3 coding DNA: TGTGCCAGCAGTTACTTAGGGGACGGTCGCTACGAGCAGTACTTC. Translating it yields CASSYLGDGRYEQYF.